This T cell receptor beta chain is from a study of T cell changes during pregnancy in multiple sclerosis. The CDR3 contains 16 residues. The data were produced by immunoSEQ multiplex PCR, yet TCRdb's version contains in-frame clones alone and is incomplete. The sample carries some 79,000 clones, 90% to 95% recorded once. This clone showed up just once. The chain couples TRBV21-1 to TRBJ1-2; TRBD1 is the table's D call, not checked against the DNA. TRBV21-1 corresponds to a pseudogene. This material consisted of CD4+ T cells from peripheral blood mononuclear cells, taken in the second trimester of pregnancy. The receptor's source is a female donor with multiple sclerosis, enrolled in a pregnancy study. The CDR3 nucleotides are TGTGCCAGCAGTCCCCCTGGGGACAGGGGACCCTATGGCTACACCTTC. It translates to CASSPPGDRGPYGYTF.